Below, 21 T cell receptor beta chains from the same sample are listed, as sequenced in a study of immune evolution from preneoplasia to lung adenocarcinoma. Assay: immunoSEQ multiplex PCR; the TCRdb copy retains only in-frame clones and omits some. This sample has roughly 5,000 clones, with more than 75% found just once. Sequencing used FFPE minimally invasive lung adenocarcinoma tissue. The source is a person aged 60-79 years with lung adenocarcinoma.

This clone was detected only a few times. The J gene is TRBJ2-5, the V gene TRBV27; 7 bases are a match to TRBD1. The CDR3 has 15 amino acids. With V trimmed by 5 bases and J by 3 bases, 9 bases remained unmatched. Germline V lookup: CDR1 MNHEY, CDR2 SMNVEV (reference sequence). The CDR3 protein is CASSLLGGQEETQYF. The CDR3 DNA reads as TGTGCCAGCAGTCTCCTGGGCGGACAGGAAGAGACCCAGTACTTC.

The CDR3 coding sequence is TGTGCCTGGACCGGGGGTTCTAGCACAGATACGCAGTATTTT. Translating it yields CAWTGGSSTDTQYF. V is TRBV30 and J is TRBJ2-3, with D possibly matching TRBD2 (6 bases). The V gene lost 4 bases and the J gene lost 0 bases, with 11 bases spanning the gap. The CDR3 totals 14 residues. The V gene's germline CDR1 is GTSNPN and CDR2 SVGIG (reference sequence).

The chain uses TRBV18 and TRBJ2-7; D call uncertain. This CDR3 has 12 amino acids. Looked up from germline, CDR1 is KGHSH and CDR2 is LQKENI. Trimming pared 1 base from V and 6 bases from J, leaving 7 bases between. The DNA for the CDR3 is TGTGCCAGCTCACCACGGCCCCCCGAGCAGTACTTC. As protein: CASSPRPPEQYF.

The chain couples TRBV5-4 to TRBJ2-1, with 14 positions matching TRBD2. CDR1 is SGHNT and CDR2 is YYREEE in the germline V gene (reference sequence). This CDR3 comprises 15 residues. Trimming cost V 2 bases and J 8 bases; bases outside gene matches: 3. The CDR3 sequence: CASSFVTSGGDEQFF. The CDR3 DNA follows: TGTGCCAGCAGCTTCGTGACTAGCGGGGGGGATGAGCAGTTCTTC.

The V gene is TRBV18, the J gene TRBJ2-5; D is uncertain. Germline CDR1 and CDR2: KGHSH and LQKENI. The CDR3 covers 14 residues. V was cut by 5 bases and J by 1 base, with 11 bases left in between. For the CDR3, the DNA is TGTGCCAGCTCAAGTACAAGTTTCCAAGAGACCCAGTACTTC. It translates to CASSSTSFQETQYF.

V and J are TRBV12-5 and TRBJ2-1, with 13 bases that match TRBD2. CDR3 size: 18 residues. Germline values: CDR1 LGHNT, CDR2 FRNRAP. V shed 1 base, J shed 0 bases, and the junction held 3 bases outside the gene matches. CDR3 sequence: CASGLAGTSGASYNEQFF. The CDR3 bases are TGTGCTAGTGGTTTGGCCGGGACTAGCGGGGCCTCCTACAATGAGCAGTTCTTC.

The chain has TRBV19 and TRBJ2-1; D not certain. Deletions cut 7 bases from V and 3 bases from J, with 10 bases between. Germline V gene lookup returns CDR1 LNHDA and CDR2 SQIVND (reference sequence). This CDR3 contains 13 residues. The CDR3 sequence is CASNDLYYNEQFF. CDR3 DNA: TGTGCCAGTAACGACTTGTACTACAATGAGCAGTTCTTC.

The V gene is TRBV11-2, the J gene TRBJ1-1, with a possible D match to TRBD1 (5 bases). The ends were cut back, 4 bases at V and 3 bases at J, with 12 bases in the middle. The germline gives CDR1 SGHAT, CDR2 FQNNGV. The CDR3 sequence is 14 residues long. CDR3 sequence reads: CASSSGLSDTEAFF. The CDR3, as DNA: TGTGCCAGCAGCTCAGGGTTGTCGGACACTGAAGCTTTCTTT.

About this clone itself: At one end, the junction sequence differs from germline, possibly due to a read error. CDR3 in amino acids: CASSLAGGYTDTQYF. CDR3 nucleotides: TGTGCCAGCAGTTTAGCGGGGGGTTACACAGATACGCAGTATTTT. The rearrangement links TRBV7-9 to TRBJ2-3; 10 bases are a match to TRBD2. The CDR3 spans 15 residues. Germline assignment: CDR1 SEHNR and CDR2 FQNEAQ (reference sequence).

The gene calls are TRBV2 and TRBJ1-4; the match to TRBD1 covers 9 bases. With 6 bases clipped from V and 7 bases from J, the junction kept 12 bases outside the gene matches. Germline V CDR1 and CDR2: SNHLY, FYNNEI. The CDR3 spans 16 residues. CDR3 loop: CASRSGTGSGGEKLFF. CDR3 in DNA: TGTGCCAGCAGATCCGGGACAGGGTCTGGGGGTGAAAAACTGTTTTTT.

This clone was counted a few times. The chain couples TRBV6-4 to TRBJ2-1, with 11 nucleotides matching TRBD1. The CDR3 is 15 residues long. CDR1 is MRHNA, CDR2 SNTAGT, per germline. J lost 9 bases, V lost 3 bases, and 7 bases had no gene match. CDR3 residues: CASSEAGTGGFEQFF. CDR3 bases: TGTGCCAGCAGTGAGGCCGGGACAGGGGGGTTTGAGCAGTTCTTC.

This sequence joins TRBV4-3 and TRBJ2-3; the D call may be TRBD1 or TRBD2 (5 bases each). Per the germline V gene, CDR1 is LGHNA and CDR2 is YSLEER. V lost 1 base and J lost 6, with 14 bases in between. This CDR3 has 15 amino acids. Here the CDR3 reads CASSQVGGEGDTQYF. As DNA, the CDR3 is TGCGCCAGCAGCCAAGTTGGAGGCGAGGGGGATACGCAGTATTTT.

CDR3 DNA sequence: TGTGCCTCCAATGGTGATGGGGGGGGCAAAAATGAGCAGTTCTTC. Protein: CASNGDGGGKNEQFF. This chain connects TRBV28 to TRBJ2-1; D is perhaps TRBD2 (7 bases). The CDR3 is made up of 15 amino acids. V was pared by 11 bases and J by 7 bases, with 24 bases between. Germline V CDR1 and CDR2: MDHEN, SYDVKM.

The rearrangement joins TRBV29-1 to TRBJ2-5; 8 bases are shared with TRBD2. CDR3 length: 15 amino acids. With V trimmed by 1 base and J by 7 bases, 11 bases remained unmatched. CDR1 and CDR2 (germline): SQVTM, ANQGSEA. CDR3 DNA: TGCAGCGTTGAAGCGGGGGGTAGCGGGGTGGGGACCCAGTACTTC. Translated, it gives CSVEAGGSGVGTQYF.

This rearrangement joins TRBV2 to TRBJ1-6; the D gene is possibly TRBD1 (5 bases). The germline CDR1 and CDR2 sequences are SNHLY and FYNNEI. Trimming took off 4 bases at V and 10 bases at J, with 14 bases between the two ends. This CDR3 is 14 amino acids long. For the CDR3, the DNA is TGTGCCAGCAGTGGTGGGGCAGAGGTGTCACCCCTCCACTTT. Translating it yields CASSGGAEVSPLHF.

The chain carries TRBV5-1 and TRBJ1-2; 8 bases are shared with TRBD1. CDR1 is SGHRS and CDR2 is YFSETQ in the germline V gene. CDR3 length: 13 residues. The J segment lost 3 bases and the V segment lost 4 bases, leaving 2 bases of the junction unmatched. The CDR3 is CASSEQGDYGYTF. The CDR3, as DNA: TGCGCCAGCAGCGAACAGGGGGACTATGGCTACACCTTC.

The chain employs TRBV5-1 and TRBJ1-1; 7 bases agree with TRBD1. In germline, CDR1 is SGHRS, CDR2 YFSETQ. This CDR3 comprises 15 residues. With V trimmed by 0 bases and J by 0 bases, 2 bases remained unmatched. The CDR3 nucleotides are TGCGCCAGCAGCTTGGCCGGGACAGTGAACACTGAAGCTTTCTTT. This translates into CASSLAGTVNTEAFF.

The rearrangement joins TRBV7-6 to TRBJ2-3; 8 bases agree with TRBD1. The CDR3 has 15 amino acids. V was pared by 5 bases and J by 6 bases, with 10 bases of the junction left unmatched. Germline CDR1 SGHVS, CDR2 FNYEAQ. In nucleotides, the CDR3 is TGTGCCAGCAGCAAACGGACAGGGAGTACCGATACGCAGTATTTT. This sequence encodes CASSKRTGSTDTQYF.

The chain links TRBV4-2 to TRBJ2-7; D may be TRBD1 (5 bases). The CDR3 runs 16 residues. V lost 5 bases and J 1 base, leaving 18 bases between the germline ends. CDR1 LGHNA and CDR2 YNFKEQ come from the germline V gene. CDR3 DNA sequence: TGTGCCAGCAGCGACCTAAGTGGCAGGGCGTCCTACGAGCAGTACTTC. Residues: CASSDLSGRASYEQYF.

The V gene is TRBV4-2, the J gene TRBJ2-3; TRBD2 matches at 10 bases. J gave up 2 bases and V 0 bases, and 2 bases lay outside the gene matches. This CDR3 comprises 16 residues. In germline, CDR1 is LGHNA, CDR2 YNFKEQ. The CDR3 protein is CASSQDGTSATDTQYF. In DNA, the CDR3 is TGTGCCAGCAGCCAAGATGGGACTAGCGCCACAGATACGCAGTATTTT.

This chain joins TRBV29-1 and TRBJ2-5; TRBD2 aligns across 12 bases. In germline, CDR1 is SQVTM, CDR2 ANQGSEA. This CDR3 spans 16 amino acids. V lost 3 bases and J lost 3; bases outside the gene matches: 8. CDR3: CSVDQLAGGAKETQYF. The CDR3 DNA follows: TGCAGCGTTGACCAACTAGCGGGGGGAGCCAAAGAGACCCAGTACTTC.